The present TCR beta chain was sequenced within a study of blood T cell repertoires in COVID-19. Study at large: From the United States, Italy and Spain came samples of acute and convalescent COVID-19. The cDNA or gDNA used as material had been derived from T cells, B-cell-depleted T cells, or PBMCs.

The germline V gene has CDR1 LNHDA and CDR2 SQIVND (reference sequence). The ends were cut back, 3 bases at V and 0 bases at J, with 12 bases in the middle. This CDR3 is 16 amino acids long. By sample share, this clone is large. Authors' processing steps: By means of reference gene primer amplification, nucleated cell counts were estimated. Measured with immunoSEQ multiplex PCR; TCRdb has only the in-frame clones, and not every one. The DNA gave D and trimming, while V, J and clone size come from that table. The table lists 70,000 or so clones, 80% to 90% of them singletons. The sequence derives from an older man with active or convalescent COVID-19. The source material was peripheral blood. This chain uses TRBV19 with TRBJ2-1; TRBD1 might be the D (5 bases). CDR3 region: CASSIGWGSSYNEQFF. CDR3 coding DNA: TGTGCCAGTAGTATCGGTTGGGGCAGCTCCTACAATGAGCAGTTCTTC.